The 32 T cell receptor beta chains below all came from one sample that was sequenced in a study of neurological immune-mediated disorders (dated by TCRdb to about 2019). To prepare the library, 5' RACE was applied. Instrument on record: Illumina HiSeq 2500. Clones were called with MiXCR by TCRdb after fastp trimmed the public reads at Q25, and only in-frame beta chains were retained. CDR3 protein duplicates are merged, each entry listing the most common genes and DNA. In all, the sample holds 55,000 to 75,000 distinct CDR3 sequences, and around 5.1% of those were seen once. The top ten hold about 5.3% of the sample. The sequencing input was PBMCs. Source of these receptors: a human donor with multiple sclerosis. The donor label of this sample is uncertain.

This clonotype was counted at least ten times. The chain has TRBV6-2 or TRBV6-3 and TRBJ1-2, with no clear D. In germline, CDR1 is MNHEY, CDR2 SVGEGT. This CDR3 region has 13 residues. The V gene lost 7 bases and the J gene lost 5 bases, with 14 bases spanning the gap. CDR3: CASTEPPTYGYTF. In DNA, the CDR3 is TGTGCCAGCACCGAGCCCCCCACATATGGCTACACCTTC.

This clonotype was counted many times. For the CDR3, the DNA is TGTGCCAGCAGCTTAGCGGGGGGGCCCGGCTACACCTTC. Its translation is CASSLAGGPGYTF. J is TRBJ1-2 and V is TRBV7-9, with D perhaps TRBD1 (6 bases). Trimming removed 0 bases at V and 8 bases at J, with 10 bases between. The CDR3 is 13 residues long. Looked up from germline, CDR1 is SEHNR and CDR2 is FQNEAQ (reference sequence).

At least ten counts were recorded for this clonotype. The chain couples TRBV5-1 to TRBJ1-1; tentative D call: TRBD1 (5 bases). CDR1 and CDR2 from the germline V gene are SGHRS and YFSETQ. The CDR3 contains 14 residues. Trimming left V 4 bases short and J 4 bases short, with 14 bases between. As DNA, the CDR3 is TGCGCCAGCAGCCATCAGGGCGGTGGCACTGAAGCTTTCTTT. It is translated as CASSHQGGGTEAFF.

This clonotype was recorded at least ten times. The gene calls are TRBV28 and TRBJ2-1, with TRBD1 as a possible D gene (6 bases). The germline CDR1 and CDR2 sequences are MDHEN and SYDVKM. CDR3 size: 13 residues. V was pared by 2 bases and J by 8 bases, with 10 bases between. The CDR3 spells CASSLNRVYEQFF. The CDR3, as DNA: TGTGCCAGCAGTTTAAACAGGGTCTATGAGCAGTTCTTC.

This clonotype was seen ten or more times. The chain combines TRBV5-1 with TRBJ2-3; TRBD1 or TRBD2 may be the D gene (5 bases each). CDR3 size: 14 residues. Germline-derived CDR1 and CDR2 are SGHRS and YFSETQ. V was cut by 7 bases and J by 0 bases, with 12 bases left in between. CDR3 loop: CASALGESTDTQYF. CDR3 nucleotide sequence: TGCGCCAGCGCCCTGGGGGAAAGCACAGATACGCAGTATTTT. Filled out from reference TRBV5-1 and TRBJ2-3, the complete variable domain reads KAGVTQTPRYLIKTRGQQVTLSCSPISGHRSVSWYQQTPGQGLQFLFEYFSETQRNKGNFPGRFSGRQFSNSRSEMNVSTLELGDSALYLCASALGESTDTQYFGPGTRLTVL.

This clonotype was found many times. This chain links TRBV11-3 with TRBJ2-3; D is perhaps TRBD1 (5 bases). Between the trimmed V and J ends, which lost 1 base and 3 bases, there was a span of 8 bases. Germline lookup yields CDR1 SGHNT and CDR2 YENEEA. This CDR3 contains 14 residues. Here the CDR3 DNA reads TGTGCCAGCAGCTTAGGAAGGGGTACAGATACGCAGTATTTT. It yields the protein CASSLGRGTDTQYF.

The rearrangement joins TRBV19 to TRBJ2-1, with unresolved D. The CDR3 is made up of 12 amino acids. Germline CDR1 LNHDA, CDR2 SQIVND (reference sequence). Trimming stripped 5 bases from V and 6 bases from J, with 8 bases between. In nucleotides, the CDR3 is TGTGCCAGTAGTGAACAGTTCAATGAGCAGTTCTTC. Protein product: CASSEQFNEQFF.

This clonotype was picked up many times. The chain uses TRBV5-4 and TRBJ2-7, with 10 bases matching TRBD1. The V segment lost 4 bases and the J segment 3 bases; nucleotides outside the gene matches: 10. This CDR3 has 16 residues. In germline, CDR1 is SGHNT, CDR2 YYREEE (reference sequence). The CDR3 DNA reads TGTGCCAGCAGCCCCGCGACAGGGGGCCCCGTCTACGAGCAGTACTTC. Its protein product is CASSPATGGPVYEQYF. Full variable domain (rest looked up from reference TRBV5-4 and TRBJ2-7): ETGVTQSPTHLIKTRGQQVTLRCSSQSGHNTVSWYQQALGQGPQFIFQYYREEENGRGNFPPRFSGLQFPNYSSELNVNALELDDSALYLCASSPATGGPVYEQYFGPGTRLTVT.

There are many counts of this clonotype. The gene calls are TRBV6-2 or TRBV6-3 and TRBJ2-7; D gene uncertain. V was pared by 2 bases and J by 7 bases, with 9 bases between. Germline V gives CDR1 MNHEY, CDR2 SVGEGT. The CDR3 loop spans 12 amino acids. CDR3 nucleotide sequence: TGTGCCAGCAGTTACCCCCTGGGAGAGCAGTACTTC. The encoded protein is CASSYPLGEQYF.

This clonotype has ten or more counts. The gene calls are TRBV5-1 and TRBJ1-2; tentative D call: TRBD1 (6 bases). The CDR3 is made up of 13 amino acids. The ends were cut back, 0 bases at V and 7 bases at J, with 10 bases in the middle. Germline values: CDR1 SGHRS, CDR2 YFSETQ. CDR3 nucleotide sequence: TGCGCCAGCAGCTTGGCCCCACAGGGTGGCTACACCTTC. Its translation: CASSLAPQGGYTF.

Ten or more counts support this clonotype. CDR3 bases: TGCGCCAGCAGCCAAGAAGCGCCACGGGGGATAGCCTATAATTCACCCCTCCACTTT. Translated, it gives CASSQEAPRGIAYNSPLHF. This chain links TRBV4-1 with TRBJ1-6, with D possibly matching TRBD1 (5 bases). Germline CDR1 and CDR2: MGHRA and YSYEKL. The CDR3 is 19 amino acids. Between the trimmed V and J ends, which lost 0 bases and 2 bases, there was a span of 17 bases.

This clonotype has a count of ten or more. The chain is built from TRBV10-3 and TRBJ2-7; 8 bases map to TRBD2. V gave up 4 bases and J gave up 0 bases; unmatched junction bases: 2. The CDR3 runs to 14 residues. Germline lookup yields CDR1 ENHRY and CDR2 SYGVKD. CDR3 sequence (DNA): TGTGCCATCAGTGTTAGCGGGGCCTCCTACGAGCAGTACTTC. It codes for CAISVSGASYEQYF.

At least ten counts were recorded for this clonotype. This chain uses TRBV15 with TRBJ1-3; D is uncertain. Between the trimmed V and J ends, which lost 8 bases and 1 base, there was a span of 9 bases. Germline V gene lookup returns CDR1 LNHNV and CDR2 YYDKDF (reference sequence). This CDR3 contains 13 residues. CDR3 nucleotides: TGTGCCACCTCTACGGGTTCTGGAAACACCATATATTTT. Translating gives CATSTGSGNTIYF.

The chain is built from TRBV3-1 and TRBJ2-3; unclear D gene. V lost 5 bases to trimming and J lost 4 bases, with 10 bases between them. There are 13 residues in the CDR3. CDR1 and CDR2 (germline): LGHDT, YNNKEL (reference sequence). CDR3 DNA: TGTGCCAGCAGCAAAATGGCGGCAGATACGCAGTATTTT. It is translated as CASSKMAADTQYF.

The V and J genes are TRBV25-1 and TRBJ1-4; D may be TRBD1 (5 bases). Germline CDR1 reads MGHDK; CDR2 reads SYGVNS. The V gene lost 5 bases and the J gene lost 11 bases, with 12 bases spanning the gap. The CDR3 sequence is 12 residues long. CDR3 amino acids: CASSQDNGKLFF. The CDR3, as DNA: TGTGCCAGCAGTCAGGACAACGGGAAACTGTTTTTT.

In this sample, this clonotype turned up many times. This sequence joins TRBV5-5 and TRBJ2-1, with D perhaps matching TRBD1 or TRBD2 (5 bases each). CDR1 SGHKS and CDR2 YYEKEE come from the germline V gene (reference sequence). The CDR3 sequence is 16 residues long. The germline V and J ends were trimmed by 2 bases and 9 bases, with 21 bases remaining between them. The CDR3 here is CASSFGWGPTPGEQFF. The CDR3 DNA is TGTGCCAGCAGCTTCGGTTGGGGACCAACCCCGGGTGAGCAGTTCTTC.

This clonotype has ten or more counts. V gene TRBV5-1 combines with J gene TRBJ1-2; D uncertain. The CDR3 covers 14 residues. Trimming took 4 bases from V and 5 from J, leaving 15 bases between them. From germline, CDR1 is SGHRS and CDR2 YFSETQ. CDR3: CASSPEGSFYGYTF. For the CDR3, the DNA is TGCGCCAGCAGCCCTGAAGGCAGTTTTTATGGCTACACCTTC.

This clonotype was picked up many times. The chain is built from TRBV4-1 and TRBJ2-1, with unresolved D. Germline CDR1 reads MGHRA; CDR2 reads YSYEKL. Trimming removed 0 bases at V and 4 bases at J, with 22 bases between. The CDR3 extends over 19 amino acids. CDR3 sequence: CASSQEPISSAPPYNEQFF. CDR3 sequence (DNA): TGCGCCAGCAGCCAAGAACCTATTTCCAGTGCCCCCCCATACAATGAGCAGTTCTTC.

This rearrangement joins TRBV5-1 to TRBJ2-2, with TRBD1 identical over 7 bases. The J segment lost 4 bases and the V segment lost 2 bases, leaving 5 bases of the junction unmatched. The CDR3 has 15 amino acids. Germline V gene sequence: CDR1 SGHRS, CDR2 YFSETQ. CDR3 nucleotide sequence: TGCGCCAGCAGCTTACAGGGGAAGGGCACCGGGGAGCTGTTTTTT. Translated, it gives CASSLQGKGTGELFF.

This clonotype has a count of ten or more. The chain links TRBV9 to TRBJ1-5, with TRBD1 matching over 8 bases. The CDR3 consists of 14 residues. Germline values: CDR1 SGDLS, CDR2 YYNGEE. The V gene end was trimmed by 0 bases and the J gene end by 9 bases; junction bases not matched to a gene: 5. The CDR3 loop is CASSVGTGPGPQHF. DNA for the CDR3: TGTGCCAGCAGCGTAGGGACAGGGCCCGGGCCCCAGCATTTT.

This clonotype showed up many times. The chain is built from TRBV18 and TRBJ2-4, with D perhaps TRBD2 (5 bases). In germline, CDR1 is KGHSH, CDR2 LQKENI. Deletions cut 2 bases from V and 1 base from J, with 9 bases between. The CDR3 spans 15 residues. CDR3 in amino acids: CASSPEGTAKNIQYF. The CDR3, as DNA: TGTGCCAGCTCACCAGAGGGTACGGCCAAAAACATTCAGTACTTC.

This clonotype was seen many times. The chain combines TRBV5-1 with TRBJ2-7; D may be TRBD2 (5 bases). CDR3 size: 13 residues. The V end was cut by 0 bases, the J end by 5 bases, with 9 bases between. Germline V gene lookup returns CDR1 SGHRS and CDR2 YFSETQ. CDR3 in DNA: TGCGCCAGCAGCTTGGTGGGAGTACACGAGCAGTACTTC. This gives the protein CASSLVGVHEQYF.

This clonotype has a count of ten or more. This chain joins TRBV12-5 and TRBJ1-1; D call uncertain. Germline loops: CDR1 LGHNT, CDR2 FRNRAP. The CDR3 has 12 amino acids. The germline V and J ends were trimmed by 5 bases and 10 bases, with 14 bases remaining between them. The DNA for the CDR3 is TGTGCTAGTGGTCCCGACCCCGGCGGAGCTTTCTTT. Amino acids: CASGPDPGGAFF.

This clonotype has a count of ten or more. The rearrangement links TRBV5-1 to TRBJ2-1, with a weak D call TRBD2 (6 bases). The CDR3 is 15 amino acids. Deletions cut 0 bases from V and 7 bases from J, with 14 bases between. The V gene's germline CDR1 is SGHRS and CDR2 YFSETQ. CDR3 sequence reads: CASSLEGLPRNEQFF. CDR3 sequence (DNA): TGCGCCAGCAGCTTGGAGGGACTCCCCAGGAATGAGCAGTTCTTC. The variable domain in full, with the rest retrieved from reference TRBV5-1 and TRBJ2-1, is KAGVTQTPRYLIKTRGQQVTLSCSPISGHRSVSWYQQTPGQGLQFLFEYFSETQRNKGNFPGRFSGRQFSNSRSEMNVSTLELGDSALYLCASSLEGLPRNEQFFGPGTRLTVL.

There are many counts of this clonotype. V gene TRBV5-1 combines with J gene TRBJ2-7; TRBD1 matches 8 bases. Per germline, CDR1 SGHRS and CDR2 YFSETQ. V dropped 5 bases and J dropped 5; count of bases not matched to a gene: 9. This CDR3 has 14 amino acids. This CDR3 is CASSYLDRVDEQYF. CDR3 nucleotides: TGCGCCAGCAGTTACCTGGACAGGGTTGACGAGCAGTACTTC.

This clonotype was seen ten or more times. The V call is TRBV3-1, the J call TRBJ1-3; D gene uncertain. CDR3 length: 14 residues. Trimming removed 4 bases at V and 0 bases at J, with 7 bases between. CDR1 is LGHDT, CDR2 YNNKEL, per germline (reference sequence). CDR3 region: CASSPLASGNTIYF. The CDR3, as DNA: TGTGCCAGCAGCCCTCTCGCCTCTGGAAACACCATATATTTT. The entire variable domain, with the rest obtained from reference TRBV3-1 and TRBJ1-3, is as follows: DTAVSQTPKYLVTQMGNDKSIKCEQNLGHDTMYWYKQDSKKFLKIMFSYNNKELIINETVPNRFSPKSPDKAHLNLHINSLELGDSAVYFCASSPLASGNTIYFGEGSWLTVV.

At least ten counts were recorded for this clonotype. The genes are TRBV20-1 and TRBJ1-2; 7 bases are a match to TRBD1. CDR1 DFQATT and CDR2 SNEGSKA come from the germline V gene (reference sequence). The J segment lost 0 bases and the V segment lost 6 bases, leaving 10 bases of the junction unmatched. This CDR3 region has 15 residues. CDR3 sequence reads: CSAPPGQATNYGYTF. In DNA, the CDR3 is TGCAGTGCCCCTCCCGGACAGGCGACTAACTATGGCTACACCTTC.

Many counts were recorded for this clonotype. This chain connects TRBV6-6 to TRBJ2-3; the match to TRBD2 covers 9 bases. V shed 7 bases and J 5 bases; nucleotides not matched to a gene: 22. The CDR3 is 19 amino acids. Germline V gene lookup returns CDR1 MNHNY and CDR2 SVGAGI (reference sequence). CDR3 region: CASMNPGGSSGGSGDTQYF. The CDR3 DNA reads TGTGCCAGCATGAACCCGGGGGGGAGTAGCGGGGGCTCGGGAGATACGCAGTATTTT.

This clonotype was seen ten or more times. This chain uses TRBV7-8 with TRBJ2-3, with 11 nucleotides matching TRBD2. This CDR3 is built from 15 residues. J was trimmed by 5 bases and V by 1 base; bases with no gene match: 2. Germline V CDR1 and CDR2: SGHVS, FQNEAQ. CDR3 sequence: CASSLVLAGGDTQYF. CDR3 in DNA: TGTGCCAGCAGCTTAGTTCTAGCGGGGGGAGATACGCAGTATTTT. The full variable domain, rest sourced from reference TRBV7-8 and TRBJ2-3, is GAGVSQSPRYKVAKRGQDVALRCDPISGHVSLFWYQQALGQGPEFLTYFQNEAQLDKSGLPSDRFFAERPEGSVSTLKIQRTQQEDSAVYLCASSLVLAGGDTQYFGPGTRLTVL.

This clonotype was counted many times. CDR3 sequence reads: CATSDPGTGGTDTQYF. The CDR3 DNA reads TGTGCCACCAGTGATCCCGGGACTGGCGGGACAGATACGCAGTATTTT. This chain joins TRBV24-1 and TRBJ2-3, with D possibly matching TRBD2 (6 bases). V gave up 3 bases and J gave up 3 bases, with 15 bases separating them. This CDR3 has 16 amino acids. Germline V CDR1 and CDR2: KGHDR, SFDVKD.

At least ten counts were recorded for this clonotype. The chain recombines TRBV20-1 with TRBJ1-2, with 10 bases matching TRBD1. From germline, CDR1 is DFQATT and CDR2 SNEGSKA (reference sequence). The CDR3 consists of 18 residues. The junction had 22 bases not matched to a gene; V was cut back by 5 bases and J by 7 bases. CDR3 sequence (DNA): TGCAGTGCTCTAACTCTTTCCGGGACAGGGGATTGGAAGAGTGGCTACACCTTC. Residues: CSALTLSGTGDWKSGYTF.

In its sample, this clonotype was seen many times. The chain combines TRBV20-1 with TRBJ2-1; the D gene is possibly TRBD1 (6 bases). V lost 5 bases and J lost 3, with 14 bases in between. The CDR3 loop spans 14 amino acids. The V gene's germline CDR1 is DFQATT and CDR2 SNEGSKA (reference sequence). The CDR3 DNA sequence: TGCAGTGCTGAAACAGGGACCCTCTACAATGAGCAGTTCTTC. The encoded protein is CSAETGTLYNEQFF.